The clone carrying this TCR beta chain was seen ten or more times. The sample comes from a study of T cells in Graves' hyperthyroidism and ophthalmopathy. Template material for amplifying TCR beta CDR3 regions consisted of RNA transcripts. First-round RT-PCR targeting the TCR CDR3 was performed with the HTBI primer set. TCRdb used MiXCR to reprocess the multiplex PCR reads, holding one entry per CDR3 protein. The data contain 300,000 to 450,000 distinct CDR3 sequences, about 13% of them seen just once; the ten biggest clones take up around 20%. V was clipped by 1 base and J by 0 bases, with 8 bases between them. Germline assignment: CDR1 SEHNR and CDR2 FQNEAQ (reference sequence). The CDR3 runs 15 residues.

This clonotype originated in a man between 25 and 39 years old with Graves' hyperthyroidism that later progressed to Graves' ophthalmopathy. The chain carries TRBV7-9 and TRBJ2-3, with unresolved D. Sample: blood. The CDR3 spells CASSLGRRSTDTQYF. In DNA form, the CDR3 reads TGTGCCAGCAGCTTAGGGAGACGAAGCACAGATACGCAGTATTTT.